A single sample is the source of the 4 T cell receptor beta chains below, sequenced in a study of blood T cell repertoires in COVID-19. Produced via immunoSEQ multiplex PCR; TCRdb's table is partial and in-frame only. The table has hundreds of thousands of clones, more than 85% seen once; the top ten hold under 2%. Sequencing was performed on PBMCs or T cells enriched from blood (not recorded which). The source of these receptors is a woman aged 50 to 65 who had recovered from COVID-19.

This clone has a handful of counts. CDR3 nucleotide sequence: TGTGCCAGCACCCTTTATTCGGAGACCCAGTACTTC. It codes for CASTLYSETQYF. The chain uses TRBV11-2 and TRBJ2-5; D remains unclear. The CDR3 is 12 residues long. V lost 7 bases and J 5 bases, leaving 11 bases between the germline ends. The germline V gene encodes CDR1 SGHAT and CDR2 FQNNGV.

The CDR3 region is CASSSSSQGHYGYTF. In DNA form, the CDR3 reads TGTGCCAGCAGTTCTTCTAGCCAAGGACACTATGGCTACACCTTC. This chain links TRBV27 with TRBJ1-2; no clear D gene. CDR1 and CDR2 (germline): MNHEY, SMNVEV (reference sequence). This CDR3 contains 15 residues. V lost 4 bases and J 3 bases, leaving 15 bases between the germline ends.

This clone has a handful of counts. This rearrangement joins TRBV6-1 to TRBJ2-6, with D uncertain. The CDR3 is 16 residues long. V dropped 1 base and J dropped 0 bases, with 7 bases sitting between them. Germline CDR1 is MNHNS and CDR2 is SASEGT. The CDR3 reads CASSEGVTSGANVLTF. The DNA for the CDR3 is TGTGCCAGCAGTGAAGGAGTAACCTCTGGGGCCAACGTCCTGACTTTC.

The CDR3 reads CASSEFPRNSDTEAFF. CDR3 in DNA: TGTGCCAGCAGTGAATTCCCTCGAAACTCGGACACTGAAGCTTTCTTT. The gene calls are TRBV2 and TRBJ1-1; no clear D gene. The length of the CDR3 is 16 residues. V was pared by 2 bases and J by 3 bases, with 16 bases between. The germline V gene encodes CDR1 SNHLY and CDR2 FYNNEI.